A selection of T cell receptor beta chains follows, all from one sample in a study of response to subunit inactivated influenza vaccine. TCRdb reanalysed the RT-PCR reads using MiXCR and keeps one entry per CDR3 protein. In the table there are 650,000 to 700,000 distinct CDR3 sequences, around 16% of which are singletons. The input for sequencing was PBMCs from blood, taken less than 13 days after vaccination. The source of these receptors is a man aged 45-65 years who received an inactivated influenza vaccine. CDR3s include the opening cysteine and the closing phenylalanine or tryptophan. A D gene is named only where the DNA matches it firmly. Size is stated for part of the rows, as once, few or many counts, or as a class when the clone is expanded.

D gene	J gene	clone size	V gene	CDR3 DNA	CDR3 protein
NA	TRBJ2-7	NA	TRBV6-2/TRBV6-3	TGTGCCAGCAAGGCGACAGACCTCTCCTACGAGCAGTACTTC	CASKATDLSYEQYF
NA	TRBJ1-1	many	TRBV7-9	TGTGCCAGCAGCTTAGGGACAAACACTGAAGCTTTCTTT	CASSLGTNTEAFF
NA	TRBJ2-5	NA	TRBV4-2	TGTGCCAGCAGCTACACGGACGGGTTAGTGGGACAAGAGACCCAGTACTTC	CASSYTDGLVGQETQYF
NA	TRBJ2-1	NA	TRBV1	TGCACCAGCAGCCAAGTAGGGACTAGCGGGAGCTATGGGCAGTTCTTC	CTSSQVGTSGSYGQFF
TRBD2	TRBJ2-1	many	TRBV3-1	TGTGCCAGCAGCCAAGAGGGACTAGCGGGAGGGCTTTCAAATGAGCAGTTCTTC	CASSQEGLAGGLSNEQFF
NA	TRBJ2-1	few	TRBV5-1	TGCGCCAGCAGCTTGGAGATCTCTAACGGGGTGCAGTTCTTC	CASSLEISNGVQFF
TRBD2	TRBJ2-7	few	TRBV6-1	TGTGCCAGCAGTGAAATGAGCGGGAGCTTCTACGAGCAGTACTTC	CASSEMSGSFYEQYF
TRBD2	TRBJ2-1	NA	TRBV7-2	TGTGCCAGCAGCTATGGGACTAGCGGGATCTACAATGAGCAGTTCTTC	CASSYGTSGIYNEQFF
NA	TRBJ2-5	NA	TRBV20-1	TGCAGTGCTAGTGATCTCGGGGGTGGGGAGACCCAGTACTTC	CSASDLGGGETQYF
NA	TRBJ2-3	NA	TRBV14	TGTGCCAGCAGCCAAGATGCGGGACTCCGCACAGATACGCAGTATTTT	CASSQDAGLRTDTQYF
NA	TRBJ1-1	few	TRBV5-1	TGCGCCAGCAGCCGGACAACGGGGGCCACTGAAGCTTTCTTT	CASSRTTGATEAFF
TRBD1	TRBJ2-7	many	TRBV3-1	TGTGCCAGCAGCCAAGCGGGCAGGGGGCCCTACGAGCAGTACTTC	CASSQAGRGPYEQYF
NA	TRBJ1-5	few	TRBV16	TGTGCCAGCAGCCAATTTAGGACGGATTTCAATCAGCCCCAGCATTTT	CASSQFRTDFNQPQHF
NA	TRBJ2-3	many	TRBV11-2	TGTGCCAGCAGCTTGTTTTCGGCGGGCACAGATACGCAGTATTTT	CASSLFSAGTDTQYF
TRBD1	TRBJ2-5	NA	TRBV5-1	TGCGCCAGCAGCATATATCAGGGGGCTTCAGTGGAGACCCAGTACTTC	CASSIYQGASVETQYF
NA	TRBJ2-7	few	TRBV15	TGTGCCACCAGCAGAGAAGGGGGAGTTAGGTCCTACGAGCAGTACTTC	CATSREGGVRSYEQYF
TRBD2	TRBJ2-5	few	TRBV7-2	TGTGCCAGCAGCTCGCCTAGCGGGGTCCTACAAGAGACCCAGTACTTC	CASSSPSGVLQETQYF
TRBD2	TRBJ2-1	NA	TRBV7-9	TGTGCCAGCAGCTTCAGCCTAGCGGGGAGCTACAATGAGCAGTTCTTC	CASSFSLAGSYNEQFF
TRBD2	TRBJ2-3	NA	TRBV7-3	TGTGCCAGCAGCTTAGGCCTTAGCGGGAGTGAAATCGCAGATACGCAGTATTTT	CASSLGLSGSEIADTQYF
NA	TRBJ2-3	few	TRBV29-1	TGCAGCGTTATCGACAGACGCACAGATACGCAGTATTTT	CSVIDRRTDTQYF
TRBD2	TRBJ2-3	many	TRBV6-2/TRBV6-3	TGTGCCAGCAGTTACGGTACTAGCGGGAGAACGCAGTATTTT	CASSYGTSGRTQYF
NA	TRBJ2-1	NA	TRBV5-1	TGCGCCAGCAGTAGGGTTTGGGTCTCCTACAATGAGCAGTTCTTC	CASSRVWVSYNEQFF
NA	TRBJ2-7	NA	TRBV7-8	TGTGCCAGCAGCAAAATACAAACTTTCCGGGACTCTCCCCCCTACGAGCAGTACTTC	CASSKIQTFRDSPPYEQYF
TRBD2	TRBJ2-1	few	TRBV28	TGTGCCAGCCTGCGACTAGCGGGAGAGGTTAGTTACAATGAGCAGTTCTTC	CASLRLAGEVSYNEQFF
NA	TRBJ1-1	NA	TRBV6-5	TGTGCCAGCAGTTACGGGGGGTCGGTGGCTGAAGCTTTCTTT	CASSYGGSVAEAFF
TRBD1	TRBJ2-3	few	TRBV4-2	TGTGCCAGCAGCCCGACAGGGAAAGAGACAGATACGCAGTATTTT	CASSPTGKETDTQYF
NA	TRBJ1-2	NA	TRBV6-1	TGTGCCAGCAGCCGTAAAGAGGGGAGAAACTATGGCTACACCTTC	CASSRKEGRNYGYTF
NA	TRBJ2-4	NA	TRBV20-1	TGCAGTGCTAGAGGTAGCAGGGGGAGGATAGAAAACATTCAGTACTTC	CSARGSRGRIENIQYF
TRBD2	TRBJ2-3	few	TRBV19	TGTGCCAGTAGTGCTCGTACGGGACTAGCGGGAGACGTGTGGCAGTATTTT	CASSARTGLAGDVWQYF